A selection of T cell receptor beta chains follows, all from one sample in a study of regulatory T cells in long-lasting Graves disease. MiXCR, run by TCRdb on the multiplex PCR reads, gives a single entry per CDR3 protein. The sample comprises about 440,000 distinct CDR3 sequences, roughly 15% of which are singletons, and roughly 10% rests with the top ten. These data also featured in a second study, about T cells in Graves' hyperthyroidism and ophthalmopathy.

Sample: peripheral blood mononuclear cells (PBMCs), taken at new diagnosis, from a patient treated with antithyroid drugs. The receptor set was obtained from a young woman with Graves disease. The CDR3 runs from the conserved cysteine through the conserved F or W. Fields, in order: V gene, clone size, D gene, J gene, CDR3 protein, CDR3 DNA. A D gene is named only where the DNA matches it firmly. Clone size is given for some rows only: seen once, a few or many times, or a class if the clone is expanded.

>TRBV6-5|many|TRBD1|TRBJ1-1
CASSYGGQADTEAFF
TGTGCCAGCAGTTACGGAGGACAGGCTGACACTGAAGCTTTCTTT
>TRBV10-2|many|-|TRBJ2-1
CASKVSTYNEQFF
TGCGCCAGCAAGGTTTCGACCTACAATGAGCAGTTCTTC
>TRBV20-1|-|TRBD2|TRBJ2-3
CSTTRGAGGSGDTQYF
TGCAGTACGACCCGGGGTGCGGGAGGTAGTGGAGATACGCAGTATTTT
>TRBV6-2/TRBV6-3|many|TRBD1|TRBJ2-1
CASSTSGTGGENEQFF
TGTGCCAGCAGTACGTCTGGGACAGGGGGCGAAAATGAGCAGTTCTTC
>TRBV2|many|-|TRBJ2-4
CASTRTVLAKNIQYF
TGTGCCAGCACCAGGACAGTTCTAGCCAAAAACATTCAGTACTTC
>TRBV29-1|many|-|TRBJ2-1
CSAWGGVDEQFF
TGCAGCGCTTGGGGGGGCGTCGATGAGCAGTTCTTC
>TRBV15|many|-|TRBJ2-3
CATSSRLGSTDTQYF
TGTGCCACCAGCTCCCGACTGGGCTCCACAGATACGCAGTATTTT
>TRBV27|-|-|TRBJ2-7
CASSRQGTPLGGEQYF
TGTGCCAGCTCCCGCCAAGGCACCCCCCTAGGTGGCGAGCAGTACTTC
>TRBV28|many|TRBD2|TRBJ2-1
CASSFRLAGVGNEQFF
TGTGCCAGCAGTTTTCGGCTAGCGGGAGTCGGCAATGAGCAGTTCTTC
>TRBV5-1|-|TRBD2|TRBJ2-1
CASSQREGSYNEQFF
TGCGCCAGCTCCCAGCGGGAGGGTTCTTACAATGAGCAGTTCTTC
>TRBV7-3|-|-|TRBJ2-3
CAPQGPGAERTDTQYF
TGTGCCCCCCAGGGGCCGGGGGCGGAGCGCACAGATACGCAGTATTTT
>TRBV29-1|-|-|TRBJ2-2
CSARRALNTGELFF
TGCAGCGCTCGCCGGGCCTTGAACACCGGGGAGCTGTTTTTT
>TRBV12-3/TRBV12-4|many|-|TRBJ1-2
CASSLEDTRGYTF
TGTGCCAGCAGTTTAGAGGACACCAGAGGCTACACCTTC
>TRBV7-9|many|-|TRBJ2-1
CASSPTASSYNEQFF
TGTGCCAGCAGCCCGACAGCCAGCTCCTACAATGAGCAGTTCTTC
>TRBV11-2|many|-|TRBJ2-1
CASSAGAGVFNEQFF
TGTGCCAGCAGCGCGGGGGCGGGAGTTTTCAATGAGCAGTTCTTC
>TRBV20-1|many|-|TRBJ2-1
CSARAYLQGLLHSYNEQFF
TGCAGTGCTAGAGCCTACCTCCAGGGGTTACTACACTCCTACAATGAGCAGTTCTTC
>TRBV24-1|many|TRBD2|TRBJ2-1
CATSDNPGLAGGQKGDEQFF
TGTGCCACCAGTGATAACCCGGGACTAGCGGGAGGGCAGAAGGGGGATGAGCAGTTCTTC
>TRBV28|many|-|TRBJ1-1
CASTPESRSTEAFF
TGTGCCAGTACCCCTGAGTCTCGGAGCACTGAAGCTTTCTTT
>TRBV20-1|many|TRBD2|TRBJ2-7
CSARDRAGDYEQYF
TGCAGTGCTAGAGATAGGGCGGGAGACTACGAGCAGTACTTC
>TRBV28|many|TRBD2|TRBJ2-7
CASSLVLAGGPREQYF
TGTGCCAGCAGTTTAGTACTAGCGGGAGGGCCTCGAGAGCAGTACTTC
>TRBV7-6|few|TRBD2|TRBJ2-3
CASSLLREVIDTQYF
TGTGCCAGCAGCTTATTGCGGGAGGTAATAGATACGCAGTATTTT
>TRBV20-1|few|-|TRBJ2-1
CSASLPGANEQFF
TGCAGTGCCAGTCTTCCGGGAGCCAATGAGCAGTTCTTC
>TRBV6-1|many|-|TRBJ1-2
CASSQQQSVYGYTF
TGTGCCAGCAGTCAGCAGCAGAGTGTCTATGGCTACACCTTC
>TRBV7-9|few|TRBD2|TRBJ2-1
CASSSNPTSGHYNEQFF
TGTGCCAGCAGCTCCAACCCGACTAGCGGCCATTACAATGAGCAGTTCTTC
>TRBV7-3|many|TRBD2|TRBJ2-1
CASSLIAGGFNEQFF
TGTGCCAGCAGCTTAATAGCGGGAGGCTTCAATGAGCAGTTCTTC
>TRBV6-2/TRBV6-3|many|-|TRBJ2-5
CASSYSITVKTQYF
TGTGCCAGCAGTTACTCTATTACTGTGAAGACCCAGTACTTC
>TRBV29-1|many|-|TRBJ2-7
CSVALNELEQYF
TGCAGCGTTGCTCTCAACGAGCTCGAGCAGTACTTC
>TRBV7-2|many|-|TRBJ2-1
CASRLIKGGNQFF
TGTGCCAGCCGCCTAATTAAGGGGGGAAATCAGTTCTTC
>TRBV5-1|few|-|TRBJ2-3
CASSMEAGLTDTQYF
TGCGCCAGCAGCATGGAAGCGGGCCTCACAGATACGCAGTATTTT
>TRBV27|many|TRBD2|TRBJ2-2
CASSLTLAGVNTGELFF
TGTGCCAGCAGTTTAACCCTAGCGGGAGTTAACACCGGGGAGCTGTTTTTT
>TRBV10-2|-|TRBD2|TRBJ2-1
CASSDLGGREGQARGQRDEQFF
TGCGCCAGCAGTGATTTAGGGGGGCGGGAGGGCCAAGCGCGCGGACAACGAGATGAGCAGTTCTTC
>TRBV7-6|few|-|TRBJ2-5
CASSPWATGNQETQYF
TGTGCCAGCAGCCCTTGGGCGACAGGCAACCAAGAGACCCAGTACTTC
>TRBV20-1|many|TRBD1|TRBJ2-7
CSAAGTGGYLHEQYF
TGCAGTGCTGCCGGGACAGGGGGCTATCTACACGAGCAGTACTTC
>TRBV19|few|-|TRBJ1-5
CASNTDFNQPQHF
TGTGCCAGTAATACGGATTTTAATCAGCCCCAGCATTTT
>TRBV12-3/TRBV12-4|-|-|TRBJ1-3
CASNTQGAGNTIYF
TGTGCCAGCAACACACAGGGAGCAGGAAACACCATATATTTT
>TRBV7-3|many|-|TRBJ2-1
CASSLTWSSYNEQFF
TGTGCCAGCAGCTTAACGTGGAGCTCCTACAATGAGCAGTTCTTC
>TRBV6-5|few|TRBD2|TRBJ2-5
CASSYDGLAGVNIETQYF
TGTGCCAGCAGTTACGACGGACTAGCGGGAGTTAATATTGAGACCCAGTACTTC
>TRBV4-3|once|TRBD1|TRBJ2-1
CASSRGQGAGNEQFF
TGCGCCAGCAGCCGAGGACAGGGGGCTGGCAATGAGCAGTTCTTC
>TRBV28|-|TRBD1|TRBJ2-5
CASHHSGTGGQETQYF
TGTGCCAGCCATCATTCCGGGACAGGGGGTCAGGAGACCCAGTACTTC
>TRBV10-3|many|-|TRBJ1-1
CAISEREQGAFF
TGTGCCATCAGTGAACGGGAACAAGGCGCTTTCTTT
>TRBV18|many|TRBD1|TRBJ2-3
CASSPPGGNADTQYF
TGTGCCAGCTCACCTCCAGGGGGCAACGCAGATACGCAGTATTTT
>TRBV6-1|few|-|TRBJ2-3
CASRKVTSGTDTQYF
TGTGCCAGCAGGAAGGTAACTTCGGGGACAGATACGCAGTATTTT
>TRBV5-1|many|-|TRBJ2-7
CASSPDAGYEQYF
TGCGCCAGCAGCCCCGATGCGGGTTACGAGCAGTACTTC
>TRBV4-1|few|TRBD1|TRBJ1-2
CASSPARTGGNYGYTF
TGCGCCAGCAGCCCTGCCAGGACAGGGGGAAACTATGGCTACACCTTC
>TRBV3-1|many|TRBD1|TRBJ2-7
CASSTPGQGGYEQYF
TGTGCCAGCAGCACTCCGGGACAGGGGGGCTACGAGCAGTACTTC
>TRBV18|-|TRBD1|TRBJ1-1
CASSIRDRGSRTEAFF
TGTGCCAGCTCAATCCGGGACAGGGGATCGAGGACTGAAGCTTTCTTT
>TRBV4-3|-|TRBD1|TRBJ1-5
CASSQGQYSNQPQHF
TGCGCCAGCAGCCAGGGACAGTATAGCAATCAGCCCCAGCATTTT
>TRBV2|many|-|TRBJ1-5
CASSAEEGAGQPQHF
TGTGCCAGCAGCGCAGAAGAAGGGGCCGGTCAGCCCCAGCATTTT
>TRBV3-1|many|TRBD1|TRBJ2-7
CASSQDTGGYEQYF
TGTGCCAGCAGCCAAGATACAGGGGGGTACGAGCAGTACTTC
>TRBV19|-|-|TRBJ2-7
CASSMRGLAYEQYF
TGTGCCAGTAGTATGAGGGGCCTGGCCTACGAGCAGTACTTC
>TRBV24-1|few|TRBD1|TRBJ1-5
CATSDLEGTDGNQPQHF
TGTGCCACCAGTGATTTGGAAGGGACAGATGGCAATCAGCCCCAGCATTTT
>TRBV7-2|many|TRBD2|TRBJ2-1
CASSLPLAGGNEQFF
TGTGCCAGCAGCTTACCCCTAGCGGGAGGAAATGAGCAGTTCTTC
>TRBV10-3|many|-|TRBJ2-3
CAISGGAASSTDTQYF
TGTGCCATCAGTGGGGGGGCAGCTTCTAGCACAGATACGCAGTATTTT
>TRBV2|many|-|TRBJ2-7
CASSEAWSAYEQYF
TGTGCCAGCAGTGAAGCTTGGTCGGCCTACGAGCAGTACTTC
>TRBV7-2|few|-|TRBJ1-1
CASSPWWGTEAFF
TGTGCCAGCAGCCCCTGGTGGGGGACTGAAGCTTTCTTT
>TRBV20-1|few|TRBD2|TRBJ2-1
CSANPGTSGIGNEQFF
TGCAGTGCTAACCCCGGGACTAGCGGGATTGGGAATGAGCAGTTCTTC
>TRBV27|many|TRBD2|TRBJ2-5
CASSGLAGVGETQYF
TGTGCCAGCAGCGGACTAGCGGGAGTCGGGGAGACCCAGTACTTC